What follows describes a single T cell receptor beta chain. What it binds is not known. The data belong to a study of shared clonotypes between healthy human individuals. Study details: CD4 naive and CD4 memory each took three plates per donor, while CD8 naive took two and CD8 memory one. Study-wide findings and caveats: The authors sampled blood alone, and tissue repertoires likely differ. The genetic and exposure-history diversity represented was limited by few donors.

Germline loops: CDR1 MDHEN, CDR2 SYDVKM. The V end was cut by 6 bases, the J end by 5 bases, with 14 bases between. This CDR3 is 14 amino acids long. In the sorted-subset replicate PCRs, 150 to 200 ng DNA, 25,000 to 30,000 T cell genomes, was used. TCRdb keeps only in-frame clones here, not all; method: immunoSEQ multiplex PCR. The sample consists of more than 2 million clones, 85% to 95% of them appearing once. The chain combines TRBV28 with TRBJ1-5, with D possibly TRBD1 on 6 matching bases. The TCR sequence derives from a man younger than 35 in good health. Sequenced material: naive CD4+ T cells sorted from blood. Subset specified: CD45RA+ positively selected. The CDR3 nucleotides read TGTGCCAGCAGACACCACCGGACAGATCAGCCCCAGCATTTT. As protein: CASRHHRTDQPQHF.